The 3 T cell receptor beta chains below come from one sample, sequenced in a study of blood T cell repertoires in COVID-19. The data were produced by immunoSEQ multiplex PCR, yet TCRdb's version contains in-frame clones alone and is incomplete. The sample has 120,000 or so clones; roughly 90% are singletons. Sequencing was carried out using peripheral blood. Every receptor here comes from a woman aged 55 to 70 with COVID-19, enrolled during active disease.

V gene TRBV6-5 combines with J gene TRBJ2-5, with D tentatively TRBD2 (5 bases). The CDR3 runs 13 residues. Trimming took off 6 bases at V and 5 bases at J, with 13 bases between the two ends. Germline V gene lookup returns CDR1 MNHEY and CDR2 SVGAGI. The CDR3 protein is CASRSRVGETQYF. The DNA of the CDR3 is TGTGCCAGCAGATCGCGGGTCGGGGAGACCCAGTACTTC.

The CDR3 is CASSLVLPGHQNTEAFF. The CDR3 DNA reads TGTGCCAGCAGCTTGGTCCTACCGGGACACCAGAACACTGAAGCTTTCTTT. The gene calls are TRBV5-5 and TRBJ1-1; D might be TRBD1 (6 bases). CDR3 length: 17 residues. Per germline, CDR1 SGHKS and CDR2 YYEKEE (reference sequence). Trimming pared 0 bases from V and 1 base from J, leaving 16 bases between.

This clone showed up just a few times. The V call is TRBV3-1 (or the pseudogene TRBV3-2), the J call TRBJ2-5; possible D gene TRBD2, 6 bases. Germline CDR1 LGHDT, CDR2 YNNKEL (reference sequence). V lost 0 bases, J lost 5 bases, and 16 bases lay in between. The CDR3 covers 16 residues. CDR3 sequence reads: CASSQESSVLAETQYF. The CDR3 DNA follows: TGTGCCAGCAGCCAAGAATCTAGCGTGCTCGCGGAGACCCAGTACTTC.